This T cell receptor (beta chain) was documented in a study of cytomegalovirus exposure and HLA in healthy donors. Study information: From donors who were HLA-typed, an early data release held about 85 million unique TCRs.

Study-wide points: Using a false discovery rate of 0.05, a later analysis showed that 15,000 to 20,000 TCR beta sequences were associated with HLA alleles. Later findings reportedly placed an Asian-associated ancestry cluster below the roughly 700-donor mean for N-insertions.

This clone came up a few times. Its antigen is unknown. V lost 3 bases and J 11 bases, leaving 14 bases between the germline ends. In germline, CDR1 is MDHEN, CDR2 SYDVKM. The CDR3 extends over 12 amino acids. Both 60 Vbeta primers and 13 Jbeta primers went into the PCR. Assay used: immunoSEQ multiplex PCR; TCRdb lists only in-frame clones, some missing. The sample shows about 45,000 clones, 51% of them seen only once. The chain couples TRBV28 to TRBJ2-7, with D perhaps matching TRBD2 (5 bases). The clonotype comes from a man in his sixties in good health and CMV-seronegative. Input material: PBMCs. The CDR3 loop reads CASSFGVDGKYF. The CDR3 region has the DNA TGTGCCAGCAGTTTCGGGGTAGACGGAAAGTACTTC.